These T cell receptor beta chains were read from a single sample in a study of blood T cell repertoires in COVID-19. Profiling relied on immunoSEQ multiplex PCR, and the TCRdb table lists in-frame clones only, not all of them. Among approximately 290,000 clones listed, roughly 90% were seen once. The specimen was peripheral blood. These receptors came from a man younger than 30 with active or convalescent COVID-19. CDR3s include the opening cysteine and the closing phenylalanine or tryptophan. Fields, in order: clone size, J gene, V gene, D gene, CDR3 protein, CDR3 DNA. A D gene is named only where the DNA matches it firmly. The size field is filled for only some rows; it gives once, few, many or a size class.

NA | TRBJ2-3 | TRBV27 | TRBD1 | CASSFGQGWGTQYF | TGTGCCAGCAGTTTCGGACAGGGGTGGGGGACGCAGTATTTT
NA | TRBJ1-1 | TRBV4-1 | TRBD1 | CASSRNAPGTGLVQTEAFF | TGCGCCAGCAGCCGCAATGCCCCCGGGACAGGGTTGGTGCAGACTGAAGCTTTCTTT
NA | TRBJ2-1 | TRBV4-1 | NA | CASSQPGSSGEQFF | TGCGCCAGCAGCCAGCCCGGGTCCAGTGGAGAGCAGTTCTTC
NA | TRBJ1-5 | TRBV28 | NA | CASSSSGQAYSNQPQHF | NA
NA | TRBJ2-1 | TRBV7-2 | TRBD2 | CASSRGLAEDNEQFF | TGTGCCAGCAGCCGGGGACTAGCGGAAGACAATGAGCAGTTCTTC
NA | TRBJ1-1 | TRBV7-9 | NA | CASSPSNREGSTEAFF | TGTGCCAGCAGCCCAAGTAACAGGGAAGGGAGCACTGAAGCTTTCTTT
NA | TRBJ2-2 | TRBV6-1 | NA | CASRELQGMNTGELFF | TGTGCCAGCAGGGAACTACAGGGAATGAACACCGGGGAGCTGTTTTTT
NA | TRBJ1-1 | TRBV27 | NA | CASSLERWGNTEAFF | TGTGCCAGCAGCCTAGAGCGGTGGGGAAACACTGAAGCTTTCTTT
NA | TRBJ2-7 | TRBV6-5 | TRBD1 | CASSYSRQGASYEQYF | TGTGCCAGCAGTTACTCGAGGCAGGGGGCATCCTACGAGCAGTACTTC
NA | TRBJ2-1 | TRBV5-5 | TRBD2 | CASSWRTSGRVPYNEQFF | TGTGCCAGCAGCTGGCGAACTAGCGGGAGGGTCCCCTACAATGAGCAGTTCTTC
NA | TRBJ1-4 | TRBV2 | TRBD1 | CASRGQGATNEKLFF | TGTGCCAGCAGGGGACAGGGCGCAACTAATGAAAAACTGTTTTTT
once | TRBJ1-5 | TRBV7-8 | NA | CASSFSAGTYQPQHF | TGTGCCAGCAGCTTTTCGGCAGGGACTTATCAGCCCCAGCATTTT
NA | TRBJ2-7 | TRBV7-9 | NA | CASSSKGHSYEQYF | TGTGCCAGCAGCTCAAAGGGACACTCCTACGAGCAGTACTTC
once | TRBJ2-1 | TRBV4-3 | TRBD2 | CASSLLKALAANEQFF | TGCGCCAGCAGCCTCCTTAAGGCACTAGCGGCCAATGAGCAGTTCTTC
NA | TRBJ2-2 | TRBV5-1 | NA | CASSLVGVTNTGELFF | TGCGCCAGCAGCTTGGTCGGGGTTACGAACACCGGGGAGCTGTTTTTT
NA | TRBJ2-1 | TRBV28 | TRBD2 | CASSLGASGAYNEQFF | TGTGCCAGCAGTTTAGGGGCTAGCGGGGCCTACAATGAGCAGTTCTTC
NA | TRBJ1-1 | TRBV11-3 | NA | CASSFGEDTEAFF | TGTGCCAGCAGCTTCGGGGAGGACACTGAAGCTTTCTTT
few | TRBJ1-5 | TRBV4-1 | NA | CASSPTDNQPQHF | TGCGCCAGCAGCCCGACAGATAATCAGCCCCAGCATTTT
NA | TRBJ1-2 | TRBV19 | NA | CASSPRGGDYGYTF | TGTGCCAGTAGTCCCCGGGGGGGCGACTATGGCTACACCTTC
NA | TRBJ2-4 | TRBV9 | TRBD2 | CASSVAPSGLAGDQYF | TGTGCCAGCAGCGTAGCCCCTTCCGGACTAGCGGGGGATCAGTACTTC
NA | TRBJ2-7 | TRBV5-1 | TRBD1 | CASSWRQGTYEQYF | TGCGCCAGCAGCTGGAGACAGGGAACCTACGAGCAGTACTTC
NA | TRBJ2-1 | TRBV9 | TRBD1 | CASSQRGEGQGDEQFF | TGTGCCAGCAGCCAAAGGGGAGAGGGACAGGGAGATGAGCAGTTCTTC
NA | TRBJ1-1 | TRBV27 | TRBD1 | CASKTTGASEAFF | TGTGCCAGCAAAACGACAGGGGCTTCTGAAGCTTTCTTT
NA | TRBJ2-1 | TRBV5-1 | TRBD1 | CASSFRTGSNEQFF | TGCGCCAGCAGCTTTCGGACAGGGTCAAATGAGCAGTTCTTC
NA | TRBJ1-4 | TRBV7-8 | TRBD1 | CASSPQGVGEKLFF | TGTGCCAGCAGTCCACAGGGGGTTGGAGAAAAACTGTTTTTT